This passage covers 9 T cell receptor beta chains from one sample sequenced in a study of Ad26.COV2.S vaccination and SARS-CoV-2 variants (dated by TCRdb to 2020 to 2023). The library was generated by the immunoSEQ multiplex PCR assay. In its TCRdb copy, this immuneACCESS table keeps in-frame sequences only and misses some clones. Where compared with another copy, unresolved V genes explain less than half of these, and the others have no known cause. The sample table lists around 340,000 clones, approximately 90% of them with a count of one. The top ten constitute about 5% of the sample. The treatment or condition label here, explained by the study, means: over 15 received Ad26.COV2.S at low or high dose, single or two shots; 5 received placebo; per-sample allocation not given. For vaccine and placebo recipients, repertoires were sequenced using samples collected on day 63 after the first injection.

The sequencing here drew on peripheral blood, taken in a trial of Ad26.COV2.S vaccine versus placebo. These receptors came from a person between 18 and 65 years old who received the Ad26.COV2.S COVID-19 vaccine or a placebo.

The genes are TRBV5-1 and TRBJ2-5; 11 bases agree with TRBD2. Germline V gives CDR1 SGHRS, CDR2 YFSETQ. This CDR3 has 17 amino acids. V shed 5 bases and J 1 base; nucleotides not matched to a gene: 10. The CDR3 DNA sequence: TGCGCCAGCAGAGTGGGGCTAGCGGGGGGAACCCAAGAGACCCAGTACTTC. Translating gives CASRVGLAGGTQETQYF. Variable domain in full (rest from reference TRBV5-1 and TRBJ2-5): KAGVTQTPRYLIKTRGQQVTLSCSPISGHRSVSWYQQTPGQGLQFLFEYFSETQRNKGNFPGRFSGRQFSNSRSEMNVSTLELGDSALYLCASRVGLAGGTQETQYFGPGTRLLVL.

This clone was seen a handful of times. The genes are TRBV6-5 and TRBJ2-7; 7 nucleotides align to TRBD1. Germline CDR1 is MNHEY and CDR2 is SVGAGI. The ends lost 10 bases at V and 0 bases at J; junction bases unmatched: 6. The CDR3 covers 13 residues. CDR3 DNA: TGTGCCACCTCGACAGGGAGCTCCTACGAGCAGTACTTC. Encoded protein: CATSTGSSYEQYF.

The chain joins TRBV12-3 or TRBV12-4 to TRBJ2-7; D ambiguous. The CDR3 spans 13 residues. V gave up 3 bases and J gave up 2 bases, with 8 bases separating them. The CDR3 DNA reads as TGTGCCAGCAGTTTCGGTCTAGCCTACGAGCAGTACTTC. Translation: CASSFGLAYEQYF.

This clone showed up just a few times. The chain uses TRBV10-1 and TRBJ2-2; perhaps TRBD2 as D (6 bases). V was shortened by 4 bases and J by 3 bases, with 9 bases between the two germline ends. Germline CDR1 and CDR2: WNHNN and SYGVQD (reference sequence). The CDR3 contains 14 residues. In nucleotides, the CDR3 is TGCGCCAGCAGTGCCGGGGGTTACACCGGGGAGCTGTTTTTT. Encoded protein: CASSAGGYTGELFF.

This chain uses TRBV28 with TRBJ1-4; 8 positions agree with TRBD1. Germline assignment: CDR1 MDHEN and CDR2 SYDVKM. The CDR3 runs to 14 residues. V trimming: 4 bases; J trimming: 4 bases; junction bases outside the gene matches: 2. CDR3 sequence: CASSSTGVNEKLFF. The DNA of the CDR3 is TGTGCCAGCAGTTCGACAGGGGTTAATGAAAAACTGTTTTTT. The full variable domain, with the rest looked up from reference TRBV28 and TRBJ1-4, is DVKVTQSSRYLVKRTGEKVFLECVQDMDHENMFWYRQDPGLGLRLIYFSYDVKMKEKGDIPEGYSVSREKKERFSLILESASTNQTSMYLCASSSTGVNEKLFFGSGTQLSVL.

The chain uses TRBV27 and TRBJ2-7, with unresolved D. Trimming cost V 1 base and J 2 bases, with 12 bases left between them. CDR1 and CDR2 (germline): MNHEY, SMNVEV (reference sequence). This CDR3 is built from 15 residues. CDR3 loop: CASSLFGNPPYEQYF. CDR3 coding DNA: TGTGCCAGCAGTTTATTCGGAAACCCCCCCTACGAGCAGTACTTC.

The V gene is TRBV27, the J gene TRBJ2-7, with 10 positions matching TRBD2. Trimming took 4 bases from V and 5 from J; bases not matched to a gene: 11. Germline loops: CDR1 MNHEY, CDR2 SMNVEV (reference sequence). The CDR3 extends over 16 amino acids. CDR3 sequence reads: CASSSIASSGSHEQYF. CDR3 bases: TGTGCCAGCAGTTCTATAGCGTCTAGCGGGAGTCACGAGCAGTACTTC.

This clone was recorded only once. The chain is built from TRBV7-2 and TRBJ1-4; a possible D gene is TRBD1 (6 bases). Trimming pared 3 bases from V and 2 bases from J, leaving 10 bases between. The CDR3 runs 15 residues. Germline V gives CDR1 SGHTA, CDR2 FQGNSA. CDR3 in DNA: TGTGCCAGCAGCTTTACAGGGCCTACTAATGAAAAACTGTTTTTT. Encoded protein: CASSFTGPTNEKLFF.

The chain is built from TRBV9 and TRBJ2-6; D is unclear. The germline V and J ends were trimmed by 0 bases and 0 bases, with 4 bases remaining between them. This CDR3 region has 15 residues. Germline V gene sequence: CDR1 SGDLS, CDR2 YYNGEE. CDR3 in amino acids: CASSVGYSGANVLTF. DNA of the CDR3: TGTGCCAGCAGCGTAGGCTACTCTGGGGCCAACGTCCTGACTTTC.